This is a list of T cell receptor beta chains from one sample in a study of shared clonotypes between healthy human individuals. Data came from immunoSEQ multiplex PCR; TCRdb stores just in-frame clones and leaves some out. The sample lists approximately 2,000,000 clones, around 92% seen once, with 0.37% in the top ten. The sequenced material came from naive CD4+ T cells from PBMCs. The source of these receptors is a man between 18 and 29 years old in good health. Some clones in this sample may be carry-over from other donors' samples. Both conserved end residues are trimmed from each CDR3. Each record gives: V gene, J gene, CDR3 protein.

TRBV7-2	TRBJ2-7	ASRPAGTVNYEQY
TRBV18	TRBJ1-1	ASSPNQGGPQNTEAF
TRBV10-3	TRBJ2-5	AISEGISRQETQY
TRBV9	TRBJ1-2	ASSVGFSAGYT
TRBV5-6	TRBJ2-1	ASRYFRIQRDEQF
TRBV7-3	TRBJ1-1	ASSLSKGEAF
TRBV5-1	TRBJ2-1	ASSRGVSGRSTYNEQF
TRBV9	TRBJ2-3	ASSLRTGVSTDTQY
TRBV7-2	TRBJ2-7	ATSWGSSYEQY
TRBV5-1	TRBJ2-4	ASRAGRAGNIQY
TRBV29-1	TRBJ2-3	SVDEGDGETQY
TRBV4-1	TRBJ1-2	ASSRTGALPNYGYT
TRBV28	TRBJ1-5	ASRGSDRDAQPQH